These T cell receptor beta chains were read from a single sample in a study of blood T cell repertoires in COVID-19. Sequencing used immunoSEQ multiplex PCR; TCRdb keeps in-frame clones, though not all of them. Among nearly 50,000 clones, more than 75% were seen once, and the ten largest hold around 2.6%. The sample was peripheral blood. These receptor sequences come from a woman of 80 years or more with COVID-19, enrolled during active disease. The CDR3 runs from the conserved cysteine through the conserved F or W. A D gene is named only where the DNA matches it firmly. Only part of the rows carry a size: once, few, many, or a class if the clone is expanded.

clone size | J gene | V gene | D gene | CDR3 DNA | CDR3 protein
. | TRBJ2-1 | TRBV28 | . | TGTGCCAGCAGTTTACCCCCTTTGAGCTCCTACAATGAGCAGTTCTTC | CASSLPPLSSYNEQFF
. | TRBJ2-5 | TRBV7-2 | TRBD2 | TGTGCCAGCAGCTTACGTTATGGGACTAGCGGGGGTCAAGAGACCCAGTACTTC | CASSLRYGTSGGQETQYF
. | TRBJ2-1 | TRBV11-2 | . | TGTGCCAGCAGCTTAGTGACTTTGAGCTCCTACAATGAGCAGTTCTTC | CASSLVTLSSYNEQFF
. | TRBJ2-7 | TRBV7-9 | TRBD2 | TGTGCCAGCAGCCCCGGGGGGGCAGGGGCGAACAACTACGAGCAGTACTTC | CASSPGGAGANNYEQYF
. | TRBJ2-7 | TRBV3-1/TRBV3-2 | TRBD2 | TGTGCCAGCAGCCAAGTGTCGGGAGGGCCGGTCGAGCAGTACTTC | CASSQVSGGPVEQYF
. | TRBJ1-2 | TRBV11-2 | . | TGTGCCAGCAGCCCGTTCGCGTACGGCTACACCTTC | CASSPFAYGYTF
. | TRBJ1-2 | TRBV6-5 | . | TGTGCCAGCAGTCGGGTCAGCTATGGCTACACCTTC | CASSRVSYGYTF
. | TRBJ2-5 | TRBV28 | . | TGTGCCAGCAGCTTTAGCGGGAGAGGGACAGGAGAGACCCAGTACTTC | CASSFSGRGTGETQYF
medium-sized | TRBJ1-2 | TRBV28 | TRBD1 | TGTGCCAGCAGTCCACGGCGGACAGGGGGCACCTATGGCTACACCTTC | CASSPRRTGGTYGYTF
. | TRBJ1-3 | TRBV5-1 | TRBD1 | TGCGCCAGCAGCTCCGGGACAGGGTTCCCCACTAGTGGAAACACCATATATTTT | CASSSGTGFPTSGNTIYF
. | TRBJ1-1 | TRBV18 | TRBD1 | TGTGCCAGCTTCAGGGGGATGAACACTGAAGCTTTCTTT | CASFRGMNTEAFF
. | TRBJ2-1 | TRBV14 | TRBD2 | TGTGCCAGCAGCATCCGACTAGCGGGGGGTCTCTATGAGCAGTTCTTC | CASSIRLAGGLYEQFF
. | TRBJ2-3 | TRBV28 | . | TGTGCCAGCAGTAGAGGACCGGGGGATACGCAGTATTTT | CASSRGPGDTQYF
few | TRBJ1-3 | TRBV6-5 | . | TGTGCCAGCAGTTACGTCGGCTCAGGGCGCGGAAACACCATATATTTT | CASSYVGSGRGNTIYF
. | TRBJ1-2 | TRBV19 | TRBD1 | TGTGCCAGTAGCCGGACAGGGACTATGGGCTACACCTTC | CASSRTGTMGYTF
. | TRBJ2-7 | TRBV19 | . | TGTGCCAGTAGTAGTCCGTCCTACGAGCAGTACTTC | CASSSPSYEQYF
. | TRBJ1-2 | TRBV3-1/TRBV3-2 | . | TGTGCCAGCAGCCAAGGGGCCTATGGCTACACCTTC | CASSQGAYGYTF
. | TRBJ2-2 | TRBV11-2 | TRBD2 | TGTGCCAGCAGCTTAGTAGCGGGGGCTACCGGGGAGCTGTTTTTT | CASSLVAGATGELFF
. | TRBJ2-5 | TRBV18 | . | TGTGCCAGCTCTACCAGGATGACAGAAGAGACCCAGTACTTC | CASSTRMTEETQYF
. | TRBJ1-4 | TRBV19 | . | TGTGCCAGTAGTATAGCGGACAGCCTGGCAACTAATGAAAAACTGTTTTTT | CASSIADSLATNEKLFF
. | TRBJ2-5 | TRBV19 | TRBD2 | TGTGCCAGTAGTTGGACTAGTGGAGAGACCCAGTACTTC | CASSWTSGETQYF
. | TRBJ2-7 | TRBV11-2 | TRBD1 | TGTGCCAGCAGCGATCGGACAGGGGGTCGGGAGCAGTACTTC | CASSDRTGGREQYF
. | TRBJ2-7 | TRBV6-5 | . | TGTGCCAGCAGCCGGCTAGTCGCCCCCTACGAGCAGTACTTC | CASSRLVAPYEQYF
. | TRBJ1-1 | TRBV18 | TRBD1 | TGTGCCAGCTCACCCCTCCCCGTGGGACAGGGGAACACTGAAGCTTTCTTT | CASSPLPVGQGNTEAFF
. | TRBJ2-7 | TRBV6-6 | TRBD2 | TGTGCCAGCAGTCACCCACTAGCGGTCTCCTACGAGCAGTACTTC | CASSHPLAVSYEQYF
. | TRBJ1-2 | TRBV7-2 | TRBD1 | TGTGCCAGCAGCTTAGCAAGGACAGGTGGTTGGGGCTACACCTTC | CASSLARTGGWGYTF
. | TRBJ1-2 | TRBV21-1 | . | TGTGCCAGCAGCAAAGAAGCCAGGTTGGACAGGTCGCATGGCTACACCTTC | CASSKEARLDRSHGYTF
. | TRBJ1-5 | TRBV28 | TRBD1 | TGTGCCAGCAGTTCCCCCGGGACAGCCCTAACCCAGCATTTT | CASSSPGTALTQHF
. | TRBJ2-5 | TRBV6-5 | . | TGTGCCAGCAGTTTGGGAGGTAGCGGATGGGAGACCCAGTACTTC | CASSLGGSGWETQYF
. | TRBJ1-5 | TRBV19 | TRBD1 | TGTGCCAGTGGAACAGGGGGCAGCAATCAGCCCCAGCATTTT | CASGTGGSNQPQHF
. | TRBJ1-1 | TRBV24-1 | . | TGTGCCACCAGTGATTTGCATCACACTGAAGCTTTCTTT | CATSDLHHTEAFF
once | TRBJ1-4 | TRBV6-1 | . | TGTGCCAGCAGTGAACCGGGGGGCGATGAAAAACTGTTTTTT | CASSEPGGDEKLFF
. | TRBJ2-7 | TRBV5-6 | . | TGTGCCAGCAGCTTGGAATCTTGGGGAGGCCCCGGCGAGCAGTACTTC | CASSLESWGGPGEQYF
. | TRBJ2-2 | TRBV5-1 | TRBD1 | TGCGCCAGCAGCCAACAGGGGATTGACACCGGGGAGCTGTTTTTT | CASSQQGIDTGELFF
. | TRBJ1-1 | TRBV27 | TRBD1 | TGTGCCAGCAGGGGGGGGGACAGGACCACTGAAGCTTTCTTT | CASRGGDRTTEAFF
. | TRBJ2-1 | TRBV10-2 | TRBD2 | TGCGCCAGCAGCCCTGGGACTAATTACAATGAGCAGTTCTTC | CASSPGTNYNEQFF
. | TRBJ1-6 | TRBV7-2 | . | TGTGCCAGCAGCCCCCGGACCCACGGAGGAGAATCACCCCTCCACTTT | CASSPRTHGGESPLHF
. | TRBJ1-2 | TRBV23-1 | . | TGCGCCAACCACCCAATCAGGGATCTTTACTATGGCTACACCTTC | CANHPIRDLYYGYTF
. | TRBJ2-7 | TRBV9 | . | TGTGCCAGCAGCGTCTTCTGCTACGAGCAGTACTTC | CASSVFCYEQYF
. | TRBJ1-6 | TRBV15 | . | TGTGCCACCAGCAGCCAGGGGAATTCGGATTCACCCCTCCACTTT | CATSSQGNSDSPLHF
once | TRBJ1-1 | TRBV27 | . | TGTGCCAGCAGTTGGGGACAGAACACTGAAGCTTTCTTT | CASSWGQNTEAFF
. | TRBJ1-2 | TRBV28 | TRBD1 | TGTGCCAGCAGTGTGGGACAGGGGTATGGCTACACCTTC | CASSVGQGYGYTF